The present TCR beta chain was sequenced within a study of OX40 agonist ivuxolimab in advanced cancers. Sequenced by immunoSEQ multiplex PCR; TCRdb stores in-frame clones only, minus some. Here the sample spans 28,000 or so clones, roughly 86% being singletons. Germline V CDR1 and CDR2: SNHLY, FYNNEI. The CDR3 has 15 amino acids. Trimming removed 6 bases from V and 1 base from J, with 12 bases in between. This clone was counted only a few times. The specimen was CD4+ or CD8+ T cells sorted from blood, collected in a trial of the OX40 agonist ivuxolimab. This clonotype originated in an adult with an advanced solid tumor such as melanoma, head and neck, liver or kidney cancer. The chain uses TRBV2 and TRBJ1-4; tentative D call: TRBD1 (6 bases). CDR3 loop: CASRRGAVTNEKLFF. For the CDR3, the DNA is TGTGCCAGCAGGAGGGGGGCAGTAACTAATGAAAAACTGTTTTTT. The variable domain in full, with the rest retrieved from reference TRBV2 and TRBJ1-4, is EPEVTQTPSHQVTQMGQEVILRCVPISNHLYFYWYRQILGQKVEFLVSFYNNEISEKSEIFDDQFSVERPDGSNFTLKIRSTKLEDSAMYFCASRRGAVTNEKLFFGSGTQLSVL.